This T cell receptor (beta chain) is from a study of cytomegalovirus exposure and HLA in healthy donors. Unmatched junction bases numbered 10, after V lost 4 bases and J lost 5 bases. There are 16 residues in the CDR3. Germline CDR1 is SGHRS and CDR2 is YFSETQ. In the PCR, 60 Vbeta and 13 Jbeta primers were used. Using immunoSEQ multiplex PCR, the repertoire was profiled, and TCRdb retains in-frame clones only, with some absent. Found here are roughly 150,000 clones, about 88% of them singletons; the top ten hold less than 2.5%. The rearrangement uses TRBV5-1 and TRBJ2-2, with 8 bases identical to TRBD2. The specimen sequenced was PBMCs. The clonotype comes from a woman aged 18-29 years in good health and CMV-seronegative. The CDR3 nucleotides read TGCGCCAGCAGCCCCAAGCCCCCGGGGGGGACCGGGGAGCTGTTTTTT. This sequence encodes CASSPKPPGGTGELFF. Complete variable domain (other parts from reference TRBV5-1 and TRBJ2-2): KAGVTQTPRYLIKTRGQQVTLSCSPISGHRSVSWYQQTPGQGLQFLFEYFSETQRNKGNFPGRFSGRQFSNSRSEMNVSTLELGDSALYLCASSPKPPGGTGELFFGEGSRLTVL.